This TCR beta chain is from a study of high-grade serous ovarian cancer treatment subgroups. Study summary: Each sample yielded on average roughly 7,400 unique TCR beta rearrangements from approximately 13,000 reads. Points from the study as a whole: Repertoire analysis covered CDR3 alone, not CDR1 or CDR2. Clonal relatedness tracked neoantigen level, and by trend copy number and mutation load. Same-patient tumor repertoires overlapped at roughly 0.095 to 0.79; different patients barely overlapped.

This CDR3 has 17 amino acids. In germline, CDR1 is SNHLY, CDR2 FYNNEI. V lost 2 bases, J lost 6 bases, and 10 bases stayed unmatched. A remark on this clone: Its antigen is currently unknown.

Repertoires were generated with immunoSEQ multiplex PCR, while TCRdb's copy carries only in-frame clones and drops some. Of some 7,000 clones in the sample, roughly 85% were seen once. Tumor tissue was taken before any definitive surgery or chemotherapy was given. The specimen was tumor tissue. The source of this sequence is a human donor with high-grade serous ovarian cancer. The genes are TRBV2 and TRBJ2-2, with 9 bases fitting TRBD1. The CDR3 DNA reads as TGTGCCAGCAGTGAATGGCAACAGGGGGCTAATGCCGGGGAGCTGTTTTTT. This gives the protein CASSEWQQGANAGELFF.